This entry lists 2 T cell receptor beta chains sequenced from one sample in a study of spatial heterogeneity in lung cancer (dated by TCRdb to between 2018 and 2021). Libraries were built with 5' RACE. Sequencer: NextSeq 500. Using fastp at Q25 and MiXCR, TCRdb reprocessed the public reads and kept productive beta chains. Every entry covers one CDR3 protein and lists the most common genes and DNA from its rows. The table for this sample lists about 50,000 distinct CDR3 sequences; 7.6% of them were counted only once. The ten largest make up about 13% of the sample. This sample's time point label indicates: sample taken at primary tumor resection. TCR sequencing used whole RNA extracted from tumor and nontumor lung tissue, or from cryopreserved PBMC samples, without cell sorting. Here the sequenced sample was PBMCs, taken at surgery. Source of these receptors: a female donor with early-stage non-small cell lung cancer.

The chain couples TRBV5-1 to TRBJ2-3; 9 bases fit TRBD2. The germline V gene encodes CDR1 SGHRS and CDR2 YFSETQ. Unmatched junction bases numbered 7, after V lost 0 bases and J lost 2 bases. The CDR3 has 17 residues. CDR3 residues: CASSLEGLAAYTDTQYF. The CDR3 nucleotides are TGCGCCAGCAGCTTGGAGGGACTAGCAGCTTACACAGATACGCAGTATTTT.

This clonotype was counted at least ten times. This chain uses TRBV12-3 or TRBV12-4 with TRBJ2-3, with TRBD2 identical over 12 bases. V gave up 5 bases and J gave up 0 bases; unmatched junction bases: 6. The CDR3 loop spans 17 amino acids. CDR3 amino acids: CASSTSGGPYSTDTQYF. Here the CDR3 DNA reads TGTGCCAGCAGTACTAGCGGGGGGCCCTATAGCACAGATACGCAGTATTTT.